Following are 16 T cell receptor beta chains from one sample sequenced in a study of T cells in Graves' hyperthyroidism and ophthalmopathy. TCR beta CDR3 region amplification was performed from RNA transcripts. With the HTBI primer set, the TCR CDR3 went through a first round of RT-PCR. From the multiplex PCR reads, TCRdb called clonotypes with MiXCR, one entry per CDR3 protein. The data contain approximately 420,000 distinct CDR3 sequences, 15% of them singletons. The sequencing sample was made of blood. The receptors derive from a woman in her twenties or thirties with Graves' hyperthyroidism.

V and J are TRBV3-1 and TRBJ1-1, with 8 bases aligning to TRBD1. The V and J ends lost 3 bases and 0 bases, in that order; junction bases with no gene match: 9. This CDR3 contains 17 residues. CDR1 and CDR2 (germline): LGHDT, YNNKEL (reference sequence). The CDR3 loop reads CASSHLDRGFMNTEAFF. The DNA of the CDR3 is TGTGCCAGCAGCCACCTCGACAGGGGATTCATGAACACTGAAGCTTTCTTT.

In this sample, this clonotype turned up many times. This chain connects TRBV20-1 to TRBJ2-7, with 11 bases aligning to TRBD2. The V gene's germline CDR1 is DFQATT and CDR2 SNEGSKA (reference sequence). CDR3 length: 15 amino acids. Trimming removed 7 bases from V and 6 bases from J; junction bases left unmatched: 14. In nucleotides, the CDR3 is TGCAGTGTTCTTCTTTATACTAGCGGGAGCACCGAGCAGTACTTC. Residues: CSVLLYTSGSTEQYF.

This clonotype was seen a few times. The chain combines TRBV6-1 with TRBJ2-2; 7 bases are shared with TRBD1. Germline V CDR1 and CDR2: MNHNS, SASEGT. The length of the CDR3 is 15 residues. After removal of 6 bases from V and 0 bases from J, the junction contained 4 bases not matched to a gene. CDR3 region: CASRTTGANTGELFF. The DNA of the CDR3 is TGTGCCAGCAGAACAACAGGGGCGAACACCGGGGAGCTGTTTTTT.

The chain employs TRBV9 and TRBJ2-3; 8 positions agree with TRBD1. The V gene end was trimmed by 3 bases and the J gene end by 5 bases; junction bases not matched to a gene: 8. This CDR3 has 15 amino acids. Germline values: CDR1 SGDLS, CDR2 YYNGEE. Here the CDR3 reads CASSAWTGLGDTQYF. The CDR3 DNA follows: TGTGCCAGCAGCGCCTGGACAGGGTTGGGAGATACGCAGTATTTT.

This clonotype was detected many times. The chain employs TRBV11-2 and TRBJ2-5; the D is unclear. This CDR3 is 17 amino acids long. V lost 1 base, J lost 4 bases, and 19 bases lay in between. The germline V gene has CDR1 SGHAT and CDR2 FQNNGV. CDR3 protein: CASSLGATKPLTETQYF. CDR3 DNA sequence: TGTGCCAGCAGCTTAGGTGCCACGAAGCCTCTAACAGAGACCCAGTACTTC.

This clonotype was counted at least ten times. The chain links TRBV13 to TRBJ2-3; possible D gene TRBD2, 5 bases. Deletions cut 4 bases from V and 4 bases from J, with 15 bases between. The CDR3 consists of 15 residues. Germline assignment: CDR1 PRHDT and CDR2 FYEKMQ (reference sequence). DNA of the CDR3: TGTGCCAGCAGCTCCAGTCGAGTCGGGGCAGATACGCAGTATTTT. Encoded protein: CASSSSRVGADTQYF.

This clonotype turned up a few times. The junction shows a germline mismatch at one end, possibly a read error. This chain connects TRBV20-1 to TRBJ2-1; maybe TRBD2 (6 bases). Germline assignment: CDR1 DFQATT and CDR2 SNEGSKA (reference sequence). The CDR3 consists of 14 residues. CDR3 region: CSTREASAYNEQFF. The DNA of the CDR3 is TGCAGTACTAGGGAGGCTAGCGCTTACAATGAGCAGTTCTTC.

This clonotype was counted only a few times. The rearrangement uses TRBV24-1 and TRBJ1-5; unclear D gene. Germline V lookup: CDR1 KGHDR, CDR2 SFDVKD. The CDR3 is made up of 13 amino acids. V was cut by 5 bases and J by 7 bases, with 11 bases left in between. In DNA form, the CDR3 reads TGTGCCACCAGTGGCCGGGAGAGGCAGCCCCAGCATTTT. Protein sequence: CATSGRERQPQHF.

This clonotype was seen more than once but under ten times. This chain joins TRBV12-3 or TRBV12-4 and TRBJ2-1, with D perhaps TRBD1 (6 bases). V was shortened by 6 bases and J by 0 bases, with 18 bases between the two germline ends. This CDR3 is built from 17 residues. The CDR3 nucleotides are TGTGCCAGCAGCCAAACCCGGACAGATCCCTCCTACAATGAGCAGTTCTTC. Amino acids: CASSQTRTDPSYNEQFF.

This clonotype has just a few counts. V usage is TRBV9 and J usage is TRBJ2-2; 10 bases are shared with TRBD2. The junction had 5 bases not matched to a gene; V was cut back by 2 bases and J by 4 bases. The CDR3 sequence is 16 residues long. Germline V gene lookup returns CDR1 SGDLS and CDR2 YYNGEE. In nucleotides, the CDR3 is TGTGCCAGCAGCGTCGGACTAGCGGAGCTCACCGGGGAGCTGTTTTTT. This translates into CASSVGLAELTGELFF. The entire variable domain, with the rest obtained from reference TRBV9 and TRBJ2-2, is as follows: DSGVTQTPKHLITATGQRVTLRCSPRSGDLSVYWYQQSLDQGLQFLIQYYNGEERAKGNILERFSAQQFPDLHSELNLSSLELGDSALYFCASSVGLAELTGELFFGEGSRLTVL.

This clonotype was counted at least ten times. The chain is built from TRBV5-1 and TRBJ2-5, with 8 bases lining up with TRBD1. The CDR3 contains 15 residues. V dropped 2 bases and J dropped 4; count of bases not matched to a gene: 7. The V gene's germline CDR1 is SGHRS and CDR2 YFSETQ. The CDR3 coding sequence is TGCGCCAGCAGCTTAGTCCAACAGGGGGGAGAGACCCAGTACTTC. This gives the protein CASSLVQQGGETQYF.

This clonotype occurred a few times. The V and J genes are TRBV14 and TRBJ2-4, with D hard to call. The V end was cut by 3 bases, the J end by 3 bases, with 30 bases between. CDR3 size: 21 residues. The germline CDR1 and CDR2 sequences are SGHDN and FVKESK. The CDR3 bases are TGTGCCAGCAGCCACGGCGGAGTTTGGGGTGTAAGGAGACCCTACAAAAACATTCAGTACTTC. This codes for CASSHGGVWGVRRPYKNIQYF.

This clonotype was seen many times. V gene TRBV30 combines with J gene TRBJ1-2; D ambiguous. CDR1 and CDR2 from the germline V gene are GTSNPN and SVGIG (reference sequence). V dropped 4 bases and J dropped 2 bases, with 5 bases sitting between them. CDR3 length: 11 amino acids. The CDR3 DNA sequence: TGTGCCTGGATTTTAAACTATGGCTACACCTTC. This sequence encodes CAWILNYGYTF.

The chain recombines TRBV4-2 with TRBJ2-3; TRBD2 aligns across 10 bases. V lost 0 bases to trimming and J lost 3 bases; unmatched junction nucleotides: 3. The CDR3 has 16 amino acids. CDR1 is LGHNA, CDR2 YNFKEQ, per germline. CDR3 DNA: TGTGCCAGCAGCCAAGAAAAACTAGCGGGAACAGATACGCAGTATTTT. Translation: CASSQEKLAGTDTQYF.

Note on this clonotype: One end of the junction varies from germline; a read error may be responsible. The CDR3 loop is CASSPRDSPLHF. The CDR3 DNA follows: TGTGCCAGCTCGCCGAGGGATTCGCCCCTCCACTTT. The chain uses TRBV18 and TRBJ1-6; D is undetermined. The CDR3 length is 12 residues. The germline V gene has CDR1 KGHSH and CDR2 LQKENI.

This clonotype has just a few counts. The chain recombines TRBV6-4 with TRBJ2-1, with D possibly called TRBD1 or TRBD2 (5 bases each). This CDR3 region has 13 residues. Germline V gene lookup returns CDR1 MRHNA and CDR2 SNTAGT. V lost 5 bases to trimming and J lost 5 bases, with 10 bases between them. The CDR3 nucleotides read TGTGCCAGCAGTTGGGGGAGTAACAATGAGCAGTTCTTC. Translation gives CASSWGSNNEQFF.